A single sample gave rise to the 27 T cell receptor beta chains below, sequenced in a study of T cell changes during pregnancy in multiple sclerosis. This table comes from immunoSEQ multiplex PCR, and its TCRdb copy is limited to in-frame clones, with some not included. The sample yields under 75,000 clones, 91% seen once. Sequencing used CD4+ T cells from peripheral blood mononuclear cells, obtained after pregnancy. The receptors were gathered from a female donor in good health, enrolled as a control in a pregnancy study.

The rearrangement links TRBV4-3 to TRBJ2-2; D call uncertain. CDR3 length: 16 residues. The ends were cut back, 0 bases at V and 5 bases at J, with 13 bases in the middle. Germline CDR1 is LGHNA and CDR2 is YSLEER. The CDR3: CASSQEAFRRTGELFF. The CDR3 DNA sequence: TGCGCCAGCAGCCAAGAGGCCTTTAGGCGGACCGGGGAGCTGTTTTTT.

The gene calls are TRBV30 and TRBJ2-1; TRBD2 might be the D (5 bases). There are 14 residues in the CDR3. Per the germline V gene, CDR1 is GTSNPN and CDR2 is SVGIG (reference sequence). The V and J ends lost 2 bases and 0 bases respectively, with 8 bases between them. CDR3 bases: TGTGCCTGGAGTTTGGGGAGCTCCTACAATGAGCAGTTCTTC. This codes for CAWSLGSSYNEQFF.

The gene calls are TRBV18 and TRBJ1-1; 8 bases line up with TRBD1. Germline V gene data show CDR1 as KGHSH and CDR2 as LQKENI. V shed 4 bases and J 1 base; nucleotides not matched to a gene: 5. The CDR3 runs 15 residues. Here the CDR3 reads CASSQTTGGNTEAFF. The CDR3 bases are TGTGCCAGCTCACAAACTACAGGGGGGAACACTGAAGCTTTCTTT.

The chain is built from TRBV5-8 and TRBJ2-7; 9 bases are shared with TRBD1. The CDR3 runs to 16 residues. V lost 3 bases and J lost 3; bases outside the gene matches: 10. Germline CDR1 is SGHTS and CDR2 is YDEGEE. Here the CDR3 reads CASSSPGTGRIYEQYF. The CDR3 nucleotides read TGTGCCAGCAGCTCCCCCGGGACAGGGAGGATCTACGAGCAGTACTTC.

This sequence joins TRBV29-1 and TRBJ2-1, with D unclear. V was shortened by 7 bases and J by 0 bases, with 10 bases between the two germline ends. CDR3 size: 13 residues. The germline gives CDR1 SQVTM, CDR2 ANQGSEA. CDR3 coding DNA: TGCAGCGGTGACGCCGGCTCCTACAATGAGCAGTTCTTC. Translation: CSGDAGSYNEQFF.

This chain uses TRBV6-1 with TRBJ2-5, with TRBD1 identical over 9 bases. Germline V gene data show CDR1 as MNHNS and CDR2 as SASEGT. This CDR3 is built from 17 residues. V trimming: 2 bases; J trimming: 3 bases; junction bases outside the gene matches: 10. Here the CDR3 reads CASSENRRRTGEETQYF. In DNA form, the CDR3 reads TGTGCCAGCAGTGAAAATCGGAGGCGGACAGGGGAAGAGACCCAGTACTTC.

V is TRBV11-2 and J is TRBJ1-1; no firm D call. V dropped 0 bases and J dropped 3 bases, with 8 bases sitting between them. This CDR3 spans 14 amino acids. From germline, CDR1 is SGHAT and CDR2 FQNNGV. Here the CDR3 reads CASSLDPDYTEAFF. As DNA, the CDR3 is TGTGCCAGCAGCTTAGATCCGGACTACACTGAAGCTTTCTTT. Variable domain in full (rest from reference TRBV11-2 and TRBJ1-1): EAGVAQSPRYKIIEKRQSVAFWCNPISGHATLYWYQQILGQGPKLLIQFQNNGVVDDSQLPKDRFSAERLKGVDSTLKIQPAKLEDSAVYLCASSLDPDYTEAFFGQGTRLTVV.

The genes are TRBV29-1 and TRBJ2-3; a weak D match, TRBD2 (7 bases). Germline V gene sequence: CDR1 SQVTM, CDR2 ANQGSEA. V gave up 7 bases and J gave up 1 base, with 15 bases separating them. This CDR3 has 14 amino acids. The CDR3 DNA is TGCAGCGAATTAAGGGGGGGCGGCACAGATACGCAGTATTTT. It translates to CSELRGGGTDTQYF.

The J gene is TRBJ2-1, the V gene TRBV7-9, with D possibly matching TRBD2 (6 bases). V lost 5 bases to trimming and J lost 6 bases, with 23 bases between them. This CDR3 is 17 amino acids long. The V gene's germline CDR1 is SEHNR and CDR2 FQNEAQ (reference sequence). The CDR3 DNA is TGTGCCAGCAGCACTGGAACATGGGGACTGGGTGCCAATGAGCAGTTCTTC. Protein sequence: CASSTGTWGLGANEQFF.

This sequence joins TRBV7-8 and TRBJ1-2; 7 nucleotides line up with TRBD1. Germline values: CDR1 SGHVS, CDR2 FQNEAQ. Trimming cost V 4 bases and J 1 base; bases outside gene matches: 6. The CDR3 has 15 residues. CDR3 DNA sequence: TGTGCCAGCAGCTCCGACAGGGTTGTTAACTATGGCTACACCTTC. Translation gives CASSSDRVVNYGYTF.

The chain uses TRBV5-1 and TRBJ2-7, with TRBD1 matching 9 bases. J was trimmed by 0 bases and V by 4 bases; bases with no gene match: 5. Germline loops: CDR1 SGHRS, CDR2 YFSETQ. This CDR3 has 15 amino acids. CDR3 sequence reads: CASSPGTGISYEQYF. For the CDR3, the DNA is TGCGCCAGCAGCCCCGGGACAGGGATCTCCTACGAGCAGTACTTC.

The rearrangement uses TRBV9 and TRBJ2-1, with 11 bases lining up with TRBD2. The CDR3 is 18 amino acids. Germline CDR1 is SGDLS and CDR2 is YYNGEE. Trimming removed 3 bases from V and 2 bases from J; junction bases left unmatched: 10. CDR3 nucleotide sequence: TGTGCCAGCAGCGCAAAGACATGGACTAGCGGGCCCTACAATGAGCAGTTCTTC. It codes for CASSAKTWTSGPYNEQFF.

V usage is TRBV5-4 and J usage is TRBJ2-7, with D possibly matching TRBD2 (5 bases). V was pared by 4 bases and J by 1 base, with 15 bases between. The CDR3 has 15 residues. Germline CDR1 is SGHNT and CDR2 is YYREEE (reference sequence). This CDR3 is CASSPGWVASYEQYF. Written as DNA, the CDR3 is TGTGCCAGCAGCCCTGGGTGGGTAGCGTCCTACGAGCAGTACTTC.

The chain recombines TRBV25-1 with TRBJ2-5; D might be TRBD1 (6 bases). The CDR3 totals 14 residues. CDR1 and CDR2 from the germline V gene are MGHDK and SYGVNS. Trimming removed 1 base at V and 1 base at J, with 7 bases between. The CDR3 DNA is TGTGCCAGCAGTGAATTCAGGGGCCAAGAGACCCAGTACTTC. This gives the protein CASSEFRGQETQYF.

The V call is TRBV7-8, the J call TRBJ2-7; D uncertain. Trimming removed 5 bases at V and 3 bases at J, with 5 bases between. The CDR3 spans 11 residues. Germline CDR1 and CDR2: SGHVS and FQNEAQ. CDR3: CASSDNYEQYF. CDR3 nucleotides: TGTGCCAGCAGCGACAACTACGAGCAGTACTTC.

This chain connects TRBV7-8 to TRBJ2-2; weak D call: TRBD2 (6 bases). This CDR3 spans 14 amino acids. The germline V gene encodes CDR1 SGHVS and CDR2 FQNEAQ. V was trimmed by 5 bases and J by 2 bases, leaving 9 bases between them. The CDR3 coding sequence is TGTGCCAGCAGCACGGGACTTAACACCGGGGAGCTGTTTTTT. Protein: CASSTGLNTGELFF.

V is TRBV30 and J is TRBJ2-3; D perhaps matches TRBD1 (6 bases). Per germline, CDR1 GTSNPN and CDR2 SVGIG (reference sequence). This CDR3 is 12 amino acids long. Trimming stripped 7 bases from V and 4 bases from J, with 12 bases between. The CDR3 region is CASKQGPDTQYF. CDR3 sequence (DNA): TGTGCCTCTAAACAGGGCCCAGATACGCAGTATTTT.

This chain connects TRBV7-3 to TRBJ2-1, with D possibly TRBD1 on 5 matching bases. The CDR3 totals 13 residues. The V gene's germline CDR1 is SGHTA and CDR2 FQGTGA. Deletions cut 2 bases from V and 12 bases from J, with 14 bases between. The CDR3 loop is CASSLVLQGRQFF. CDR3 coding DNA: TGTGCCAGCAGCTTAGTACTTCAGGGAAGGCAGTTCTTC.

V is TRBV9 and J is TRBJ2-3; D is undetermined. Germline V lookup: CDR1 SGDLS, CDR2 YYNGEE. CDR3 length: 12 residues. Trimming removed 4 bases at V and 4 bases at J, with 7 bases between. The DNA of the CDR3 is TGTGCCAGCAGCCGGTTCGCAGATACGCAGTATTTT. It encodes CASSRFADTQYF.

The chain combines TRBV5-6 with TRBJ2-7; 7 nucleotides agree with TRBD1. Germline-derived CDR1 and CDR2 are SGHDT and YYEEEE. This CDR3 is 16 amino acids long. Trimming took 2 bases from V and 6 from J; bases not matched to a gene: 14. Written as DNA, the CDR3 is TGTGCCAGCAGCTTCCCCCGGGACAGCCTCTCGGGCGAGCAGTACTTC. This gives the protein CASSFPRDSLSGEQYF.

This rearrangement joins TRBV7-6 to TRBJ2-3, with 11 bases that match TRBD2. V shed 5 bases and J 3 bases; nucleotides not matched to a gene: 7. The CDR3 length is 16 residues. From germline, CDR1 is SGHVS and CDR2 FNYEAQ. DNA for the CDR3: TGTGCCAGCAGCCCGTTAGCGGGGGGGCAGACAGATACGCAGTATTTT. Protein sequence: CASSPLAGGQTDTQYF.

The V gene is TRBV6-6, the J gene TRBJ1-6, with TRBD1 matching 9 bases. The CDR3 is made up of 16 amino acids. The germline V gene has CDR1 MNHNY and CDR2 SVGAGI (reference sequence). The V segment lost 2 bases and the J segment 7 bases; nucleotides outside the gene matches: 6. CDR3 sequence (DNA): TGTGCCAGCAGTTACCTAACCGGGACAGGGAATTCACCCCTCCACTTT. It translates to CASSYLTGTGNSPLHF.

The rearrangement links TRBV9 to TRBJ1-6; maybe TRBD1 (6 bases). The CDR3 sequence is 15 residues long. The germline CDR1 and CDR2 sequences are SGDLS and YYNGEE. V was clipped by 0 bases and J by 10 bases, with 14 bases between them. CDR3 sequence reads: CASSVGGGVWSPLHF. In nucleotides, the CDR3 is TGTGCCAGCAGCGTAGGAGGGGGAGTTTGGTCACCCCTCCACTTT.

The chain joins TRBV28 to TRBJ1-6; D unresolved. The CDR3 totals 10 residues. From germline, CDR1 is MDHEN and CDR2 SYDVKM. The V gene lost 8 bases and the J gene lost 8 bases, with 4 bases spanning the gap. The CDR3 region is CASGYSPLHF. CDR3 nucleotide sequence: TGTGCCAGCGGCTATTCACCCCTCCACTTT. The complete variable domain, with remaining parts taken from reference TRBV28 and TRBJ1-6, reads DVKVTQSSRYLVKRTGEKVFLECVQDMDHENMFWYRQDPGLGLRLIYFSYDVKMKEKGDIPEGYSVSREKKERFSLILESASTNQTSMYLCASGYSPLHFGNGTRLTVT.

The rearrangement uses TRBV9 and TRBJ2-1; TRBD2 matches 9 bases. Unmatched junction bases numbered 7, after V lost 0 bases and J lost 9 bases. The CDR3 has 15 residues. Per the germline V gene, CDR1 is SGDLS and CDR2 is YYNGEE. The DNA of the CDR3 is TGTGCCAGCAGCGTAGGAGGCGGGGGGGGCGTTGAGCAGTTCTTC. It yields the protein CASSVGGGGGVEQFF.

This chain joins TRBV18 and TRBJ2-7, with D maybe TRBD2 (5 bases). Germline V gene lookup returns CDR1 KGHSH and CDR2 LQKENI. This CDR3 is built from 12 residues. Trimming removed 2 bases at V and 6 bases at J, with 8 bases between. DNA for the CDR3: TGTGCCAGCTCACCAACGGGGAGCGAGCAGTACTTC. Protein product: CASSPTGSEQYF. Based on the CDR3 plus reference TRBV18 and TRBJ2-7, the full variable domain is NAGVMQNPRHLVRRRGQEARLRCSPMKGHSHVYWYRQLPEEGLKFMVYLQKENIIDESGMPKERFSAEFPKEGPSILRIQQVVRGDSAAYFCASSPTGSEQYFGPGTRLTVT.

The chain links TRBV18 to TRBJ1-1, with 11 bases that match TRBD1. V lost 1 base to trimming and J lost 1 base; unmatched junction nucleotides: 5. The CDR3 is 17 amino acids. The germline V gene has CDR1 KGHSH and CDR2 LQKENI. For the CDR3, the DNA is TGTGCCAGCTCACCACGGACAGGGGGCCTAACGAACACTGAAGCTTTCTTT. Protein product: CASSPRTGGLTNTEAFF.